This TCR beta chain appears in the sequencing data of a study of blood T cell repertoires in COVID-19. Overall study: T cells, B-cell-depleted T cells, or PBMCs supplied cDNA or gDNA.

The authors' processing: How many nucleated cells were present was estimated from reference gene primer amplification. Measured with immunoSEQ multiplex PCR; TCRdb has only the in-frame clones, and not every one. The V and J calls and clone size are taken from that table; D and trimming were inferred from the DNA. The top ten clones hold over 2% of a sample with 45,000 to 60,000 clones, roughly 90% of them seen once. Per the germline V gene, CDR1 is MNHEY and CDR2 is SMNVEV (reference sequence). V was pared by 2 bases and J by 9 bases, with 18 bases of the junction left unmatched. The CDR3 has 18 amino acids.

This rearrangement joins TRBV27 to TRBJ2-3; 9 nucleotides match TRBD2. This clonotype was obtained from a human donor in a cohort sampled during active COVID-19. The source material was peripheral blood. The DNA for the CDR3 is TGTGCCAGCAGTTTAGGGGGTCCCGTAGCGGGAGTGCCGCGGACGCAGTATTTT. As protein: CASSLGGPVAGVPRTQYF.